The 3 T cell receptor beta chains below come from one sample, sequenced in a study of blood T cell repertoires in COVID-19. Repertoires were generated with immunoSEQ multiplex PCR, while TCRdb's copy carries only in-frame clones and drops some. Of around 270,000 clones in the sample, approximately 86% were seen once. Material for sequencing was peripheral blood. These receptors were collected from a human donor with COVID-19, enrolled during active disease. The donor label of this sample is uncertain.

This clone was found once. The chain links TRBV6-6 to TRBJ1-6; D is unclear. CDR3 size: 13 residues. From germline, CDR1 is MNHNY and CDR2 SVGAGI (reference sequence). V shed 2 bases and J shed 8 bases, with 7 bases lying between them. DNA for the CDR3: TGTGCCAGCAGTTACCCCCTCGATTCACCCCTCCACTTT. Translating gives CASSYPLDSPLHF.

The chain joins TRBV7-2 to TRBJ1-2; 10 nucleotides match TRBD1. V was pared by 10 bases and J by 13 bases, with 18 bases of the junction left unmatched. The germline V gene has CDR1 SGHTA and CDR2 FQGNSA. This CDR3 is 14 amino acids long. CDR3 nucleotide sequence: TGTGCCACTCAGGACGGGACAGGGGCTAGAAGTGTCACCTTC. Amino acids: CATQDGTGARSVTF.

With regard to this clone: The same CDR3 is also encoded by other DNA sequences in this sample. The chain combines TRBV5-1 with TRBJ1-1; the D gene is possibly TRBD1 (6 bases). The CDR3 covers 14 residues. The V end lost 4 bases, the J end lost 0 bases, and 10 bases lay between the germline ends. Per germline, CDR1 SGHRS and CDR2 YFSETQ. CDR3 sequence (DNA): TGCGCCAGCAGCCCGGGACACATGAACACTGAAGCTTTCTTT. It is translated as CASSPGHMNTEAFF.